Listed below are T cell receptor beta chains from one sample, sequenced in a study of PD-1 blockade in classical Hodgkin lymphoma. The protocol was immunoSEQ multiplex PCR, while the TCRdb copy is restricted to in-frame clones and leaves out a portion. Of a few thousand clones in the sample, about 91% were seen once. Source: CD4+ T cells from blood, taken at baseline. Receptors were obtained from a human donor with classical Hodgkin lymphoma. The CDR3 runs from the conserved cysteine through the conserved F or W. A D gene is named only where the DNA matches it firmly. A row's size may be missing; if present it is once, few, many or a size class.

V	D	size	J	DNA	CDR3
TRBV7-9	NA	few	TRBJ1-1	TGTGCCAGCAGCGCAGCGAACACTGAAGCTTTCTTT	CASSAANTEAFF
TRBV6-1	NA	NA	TRBJ1-2	TGTGCCAGCAGTGTTGGGCAGGGCCGTGGCTACACCTTC	CASSVGQGRGYTF
TRBV18	NA	NA	TRBJ1-1	TGTGCCAGCTCACCAGGAGGACTTGTCAAGAACACTGAAGCTTTCTTT	CASSPGGLVKNTEAFF
TRBV11-2	NA	NA	TRBJ1-6	TGTGCCAGCAGCTTAACACAGAATAATTCACCCCTCCACTTT	CASSLTQNNSPLHF
TRBV7-9	NA	few	TRBJ1-2	TGTGCCAGCAGCCCGCCCACCTTCCCTGGCTACACCTTC	CASSPPTFPGYTF
TRBV4-1	NA	NA	TRBJ1-3	TGCGCCAGCAGCCAAGATCTAGGAAGAGGAAACACCATATATTTT	CASSQDLGRGNTIYF
TRBV4-1	NA	once	TRBJ1-2	TGCGCCAGCAGCCAAGGACTGACGGACTATGGCTACACCTTC	CASSQGLTDYGYTF
TRBV19	NA	NA	TRBJ2-4	TGTGCCAGTAGTATAGCTCCCACAGGGTTGAACAAAAACATTCAGTACTTC	CASSIAPTGLNKNIQYF
TRBV27	NA	NA	TRBJ2-7	TGTGCCAGCAACCCCGTCGGTAGAGGCCACGAGCAGTACTTC	CASNPVGRGHEQYF
TRBV19	TRBD1	few	TRBJ1-2	TGTGCCAGTAGTCAGACAGGGTTCGGCTACACCTTC	CASSQTGFGYTF
TRBV7-9	TRBD1	NA	TRBJ1-1	TGTGCCAGCAGAAAAAGCCGGGACAGTGAAGCTTTCTTT	CASRKSRDSEAFF
TRBV27	NA	NA	TRBJ1-6	TGTGCCTCCAAACCGGGAGGCTCCTATAATTCACCCCTCCACTTT	CASKPGGSYNSPLHF
TRBV19	NA	NA	TRBJ1-1	TGTGCCAGTAGTGTGGGCAGAACGACAGTTGAAGCTTTCTTT	CASSVGRTTVEAFF
TRBV6-1	NA	NA	TRBJ1-1	TGTGCCAGCAGTGAAAGGGGACGAGCTCCTGAAGCTTTCTTT	CASSERGRAPEAFF
TRBV6-1	NA	few	TRBJ1-1	TGTGCCAGCAGGCTTTCGACGCAGGGTGTCGCTGAAGCTTTCTTT	CASRLSTQGVAEAFF
TRBV15	NA	NA	TRBJ2-7	TGTGCCACCAGCAGAGAGGGACACAGCCCCTACGAGCAGTACTTC	CATSREGHSPYEQYF
TRBV2	NA	NA	TRBJ2-3	TGTGCCAGCAGGATCAGGGGGGGTGGCACAGATACGCAGTATTTT	CASRIRGGGTDTQYF
TRBV12-5	TRBD2	NA	TRBJ2-1	TGTGCTAGTGGTTTGGGAGCGGGGGGGCACGGTGAGCAGTTCTTC	CASGLGAGGHGEQFF
TRBV6-1	NA	NA	TRBJ1-6	TGTGCCAGCGCGGCAGATAGTTATTCACCCCTCCACTTT	CASAADSYSPLHF
TRBV5-1	NA	once	TRBJ2-2	TGCGCCAGCAGCTTGGCGGGCCAGGGGAACGGGGAGCTGTTTTTT	CASSLAGQGNGELFF
TRBV6-5	NA	once	TRBJ2-7	TGTGCCATCAGTGACCCAGGGAACATTTACGAGCAGTACTTC	CAISDPGNIYEQYF
TRBV5-1	NA	NA	TRBJ2-7	TGCGCCAGCAGCTATGGAACATCGACCCTCTACGAGCAGTACTTC	CASSYGTSTLYEQYF
TRBV5-1	TRBD1	NA	TRBJ2-3	TGCGCCAGCAGCCGCGACAGGGGTGGGGATACGCAGTATTTT	CASSRDRGGDTQYF
TRBV6-5	NA	NA	TRBJ1-3	TGTGCCACCGCCCTGGCAGGGGCCGCCGGAAACACCATATATTTT	CATALAGAAGNTIYF
TRBV2	TRBD1	once	TRBJ1-6	TGTGCCAGCAGAGGGGGCCGGGGGGTGAGTGCACCCCTCCACTTT	CASRGGRGVSAPLHF
TRBV7-9	TRBD1	NA	TRBJ1-4	TGTGCCAGCACCGACAGGGGATTAGGGGAAAAACTGTTTTTT	CASTDRGLGEKLFF
TRBV5-1	TRBD2	NA	TRBJ2-1	TGCGCCAGCAGCTTGATCTCTAGCGGGGGTTATGAGCAGTTCTTC	CASSLISSGGYEQFF
TRBV14	NA	NA	TRBJ1-1	TGTGCCAGCAGGAGGGGGGGTCCGGTGAACACTGAAGCTTTCTTT	CASRRGGPVNTEAFF
TRBV5-1	NA	few	TRBJ1-3	TGCGCCAGCAGCTTGGGTCAGTCTGGAAACACCATATATTTT	CASSLGQSGNTIYF
TRBV6-6	NA	NA	TRBJ2-7	TGTGCCAGCATAAGGGGCCGAGGGGAGGAGCAGTACTTC	CASIRGRGEEQYF
TRBV19	NA	NA	TRBJ2-7	TGTGCCAGTAGTGCGACCTGGGACGGAGGGAAAGGGCAGTACTTC	CASSATWDGGKGQYF
TRBV4-1	NA	NA	TRBJ2-7	TGCGCCAGCAGCCAAGTCGTTTGGCTAGCTAGTTACGAGCAGTACTTC	CASSQVVWLASYEQYF
TRBV29-1	NA	NA	TRBJ2-7	TGCAGCGTTGCCCTGATCCATACCTACGAGCAGTACTTC	CSVALIHTYEQYF